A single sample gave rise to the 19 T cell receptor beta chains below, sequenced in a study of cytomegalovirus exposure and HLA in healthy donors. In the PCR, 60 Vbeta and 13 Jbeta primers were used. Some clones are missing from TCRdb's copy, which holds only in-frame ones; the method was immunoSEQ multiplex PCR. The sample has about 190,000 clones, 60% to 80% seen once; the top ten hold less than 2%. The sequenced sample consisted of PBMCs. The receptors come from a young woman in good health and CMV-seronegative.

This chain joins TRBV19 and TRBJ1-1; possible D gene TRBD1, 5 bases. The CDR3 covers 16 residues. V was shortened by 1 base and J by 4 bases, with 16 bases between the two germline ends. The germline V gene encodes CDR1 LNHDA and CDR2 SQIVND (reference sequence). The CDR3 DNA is TGTGCCAGTAGTATAGGCCCGACAGCTTGGGGCACTGAAGCTTTCTTT. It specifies CASSIGPTAWGTEAFF. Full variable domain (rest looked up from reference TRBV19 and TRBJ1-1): DGGITQSPKYLFRKEGQNVTLSCEQNLNHDAMYWYRQDPGQGLRLIYYSQIVNDFQKGDIAEGYSVSREKKESFPLTVTSAQKNPTAFYLCASSIGPTAWGTEAFFGQGTRLTVV.

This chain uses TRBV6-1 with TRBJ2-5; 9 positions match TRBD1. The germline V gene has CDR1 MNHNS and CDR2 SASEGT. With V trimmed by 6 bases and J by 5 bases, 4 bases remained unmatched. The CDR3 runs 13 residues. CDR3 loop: CASRTGGAETQYF. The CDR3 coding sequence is TGTGCCAGCAGGACAGGGGGTGCGGAGACCCAGTACTTC.

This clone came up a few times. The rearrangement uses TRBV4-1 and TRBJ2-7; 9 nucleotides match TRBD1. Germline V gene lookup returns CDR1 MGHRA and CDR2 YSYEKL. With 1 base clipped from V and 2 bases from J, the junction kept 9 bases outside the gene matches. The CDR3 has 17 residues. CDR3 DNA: TGCGCCAGCAGCCAAGGACCTGGGACAGGGTTGGCCTACGAGCAGTACTTC. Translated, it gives CASSQGPGTGLAYEQYF.

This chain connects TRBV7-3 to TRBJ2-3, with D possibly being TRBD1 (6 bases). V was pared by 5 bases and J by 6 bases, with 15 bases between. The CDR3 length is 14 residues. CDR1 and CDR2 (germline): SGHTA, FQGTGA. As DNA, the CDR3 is TGTGCCAGCAGCCGCGGACAGATCGGGGATACGCAGTATTTT. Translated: CASSRGQIGDTQYF.

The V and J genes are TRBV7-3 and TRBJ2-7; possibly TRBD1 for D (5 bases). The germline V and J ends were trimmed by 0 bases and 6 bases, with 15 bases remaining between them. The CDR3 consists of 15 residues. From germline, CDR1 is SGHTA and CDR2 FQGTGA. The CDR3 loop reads CASSLTGEPSLEQYF. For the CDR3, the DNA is TGTGCCAGCAGCTTAACAGGGGAACCCTCTCTCGAGCAGTACTTC.

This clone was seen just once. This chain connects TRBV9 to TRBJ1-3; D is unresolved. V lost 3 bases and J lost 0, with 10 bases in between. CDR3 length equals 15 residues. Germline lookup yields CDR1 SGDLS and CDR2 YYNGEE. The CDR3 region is CASSERDYSGNTIYF. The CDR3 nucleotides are TGTGCCAGCAGCGAGAGGGATTACTCTGGAAACACCATATATTTT.

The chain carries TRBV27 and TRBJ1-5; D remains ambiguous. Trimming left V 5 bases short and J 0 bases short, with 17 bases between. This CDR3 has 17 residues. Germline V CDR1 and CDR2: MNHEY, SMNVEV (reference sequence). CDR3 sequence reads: CASSLRTTGDSNQPQHF. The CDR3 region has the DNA TGTGCCAGCAGTCTCCGGACCACCGGGGATAGCAATCAGCCCCAGCATTTT.

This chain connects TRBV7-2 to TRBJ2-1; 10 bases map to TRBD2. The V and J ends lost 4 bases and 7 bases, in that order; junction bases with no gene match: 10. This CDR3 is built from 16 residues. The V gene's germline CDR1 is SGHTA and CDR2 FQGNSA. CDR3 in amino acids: CASSSGLLAGANEQFF. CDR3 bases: TGTGCCAGCAGCTCCGGCTTGCTAGCGGGGGCTAATGAGCAGTTCTTC.

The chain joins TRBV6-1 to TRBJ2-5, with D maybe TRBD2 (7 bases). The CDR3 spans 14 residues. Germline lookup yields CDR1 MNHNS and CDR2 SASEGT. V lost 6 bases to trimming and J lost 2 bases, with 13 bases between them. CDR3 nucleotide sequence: TGTGCCAGCAGACAAGGGGGGGGACAAGAGACCCAGTACTTC. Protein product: CASRQGGGQETQYF.

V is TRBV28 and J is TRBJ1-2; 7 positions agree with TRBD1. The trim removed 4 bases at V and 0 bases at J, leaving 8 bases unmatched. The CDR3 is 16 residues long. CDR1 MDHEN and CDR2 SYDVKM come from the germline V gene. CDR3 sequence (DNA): TGTGCCAGCAGTTCGTTAGCCGGGACAGCTAACTATGGCTACACCTTC. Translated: CASSSLAGTANYGYTF.

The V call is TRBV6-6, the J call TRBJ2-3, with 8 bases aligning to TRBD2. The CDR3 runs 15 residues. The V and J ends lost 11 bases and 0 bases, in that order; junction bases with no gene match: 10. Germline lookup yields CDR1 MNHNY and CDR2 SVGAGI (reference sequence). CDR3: CAVRLAGSSTDTQYF. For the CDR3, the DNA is TGTGCCGTTCGATTAGCGGGATCCAGCACAGATACGCAGTATTTT.

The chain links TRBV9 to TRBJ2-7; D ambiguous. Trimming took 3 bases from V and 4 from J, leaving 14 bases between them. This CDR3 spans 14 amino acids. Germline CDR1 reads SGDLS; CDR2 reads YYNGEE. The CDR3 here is CASSAPGSQYEQYF. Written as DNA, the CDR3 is TGTGCCAGCAGCGCCCCCGGGTCTCAGTACGAGCAGTACTTC.

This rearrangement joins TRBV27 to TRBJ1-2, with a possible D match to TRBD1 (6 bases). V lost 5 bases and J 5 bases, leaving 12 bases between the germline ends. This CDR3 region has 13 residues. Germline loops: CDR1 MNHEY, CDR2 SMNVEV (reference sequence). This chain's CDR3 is CASSGSGVYGYTF. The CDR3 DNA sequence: TGTGCCAGCAGTGGCTCAGGGGTATATGGCTACACCTTC.

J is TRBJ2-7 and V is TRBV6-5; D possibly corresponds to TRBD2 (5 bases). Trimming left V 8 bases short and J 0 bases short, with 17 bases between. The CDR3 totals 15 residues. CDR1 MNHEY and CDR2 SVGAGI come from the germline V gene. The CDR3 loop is CASSARGRNSYEQYF. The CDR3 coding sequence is TGTGCCAGCTCAGCCCGAGGGCGAAACTCCTACGAGCAGTACTTC.

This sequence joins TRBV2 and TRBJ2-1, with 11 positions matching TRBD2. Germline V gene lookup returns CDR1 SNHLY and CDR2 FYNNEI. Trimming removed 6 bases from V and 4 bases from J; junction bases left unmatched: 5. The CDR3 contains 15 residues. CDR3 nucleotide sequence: TGTGCCAGCAGCCCCAGGACTAGCGGGTACAATGAGCAGTTCTTC. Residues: CASSPRTSGYNEQFF.

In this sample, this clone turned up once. The CDR3 sequence: CASSFPNRANTEAFF. CDR3 bases: TGTGCCAGCAGTTTTCCCAACAGGGCGAACACTGAAGCTTTCTTT. The rearrangement joins TRBV28 to TRBJ1-1, with D tentatively TRBD1 (6 bases). Trimming removed 3 bases at V and 1 base at J, with 12 bases between. The CDR3 sequence is 15 residues long. CDR1 and CDR2 from the germline V gene are MDHEN and SYDVKM. The whole variable domain, filled in from reference TRBV28 and TRBJ1-1, reads DVKVTQSSRYLVKRTGEKVFLECVQDMDHENMFWYRQDPGLGLRLIYFSYDVKMKEKGDIPEGYSVSREKKERFSLILESASTNQTSMYLCASSFPNRANTEAFFGQGTRLTVV.

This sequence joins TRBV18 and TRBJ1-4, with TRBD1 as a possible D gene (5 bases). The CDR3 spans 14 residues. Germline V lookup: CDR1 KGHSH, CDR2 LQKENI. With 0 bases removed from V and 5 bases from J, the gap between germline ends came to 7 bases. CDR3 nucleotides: TGTGCCAGCTCACCACCGGGGCCGAATGAAAAACTGTTTTTT. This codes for CASSPPGPNEKLFF.

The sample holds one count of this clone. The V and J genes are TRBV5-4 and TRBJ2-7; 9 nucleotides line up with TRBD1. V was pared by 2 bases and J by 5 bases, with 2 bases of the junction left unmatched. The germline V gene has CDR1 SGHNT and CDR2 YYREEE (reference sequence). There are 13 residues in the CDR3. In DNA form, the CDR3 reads TGTGCCAGCAGCTTTACAGGGGGCAACGAGCAGTACTTC. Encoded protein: CASSFTGGNEQYF.

The CDR3 bases are TGTGCCAGCAAAAGCGGGAGCCCCTCCTACGAGCAGTACTTC. Encoded protein: CASKSGSPSYEQYF. This chain uses TRBV2 with TRBJ2-7; 8 bases align to TRBD2. Germline CDR1 and CDR2: SNHLY and FYNNEI. Trimming cost V 7 bases and J 0 bases; bases outside gene matches: 5. This CDR3 spans 14 amino acids.